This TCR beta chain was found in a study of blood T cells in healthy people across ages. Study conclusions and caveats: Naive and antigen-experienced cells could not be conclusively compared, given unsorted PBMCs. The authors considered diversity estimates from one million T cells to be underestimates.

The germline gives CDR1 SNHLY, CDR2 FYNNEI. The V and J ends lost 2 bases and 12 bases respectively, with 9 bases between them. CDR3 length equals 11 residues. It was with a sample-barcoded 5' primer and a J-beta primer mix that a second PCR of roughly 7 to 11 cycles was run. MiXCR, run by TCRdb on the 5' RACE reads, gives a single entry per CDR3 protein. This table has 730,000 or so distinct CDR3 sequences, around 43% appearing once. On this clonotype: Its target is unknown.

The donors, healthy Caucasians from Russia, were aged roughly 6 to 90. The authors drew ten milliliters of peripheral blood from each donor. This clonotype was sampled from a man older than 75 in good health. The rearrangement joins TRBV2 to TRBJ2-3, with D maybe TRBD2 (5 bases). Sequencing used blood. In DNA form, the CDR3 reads TGTGCCAGCAGTGAACTAGCCGATCAGTATTTT. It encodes CASSELADQYF.